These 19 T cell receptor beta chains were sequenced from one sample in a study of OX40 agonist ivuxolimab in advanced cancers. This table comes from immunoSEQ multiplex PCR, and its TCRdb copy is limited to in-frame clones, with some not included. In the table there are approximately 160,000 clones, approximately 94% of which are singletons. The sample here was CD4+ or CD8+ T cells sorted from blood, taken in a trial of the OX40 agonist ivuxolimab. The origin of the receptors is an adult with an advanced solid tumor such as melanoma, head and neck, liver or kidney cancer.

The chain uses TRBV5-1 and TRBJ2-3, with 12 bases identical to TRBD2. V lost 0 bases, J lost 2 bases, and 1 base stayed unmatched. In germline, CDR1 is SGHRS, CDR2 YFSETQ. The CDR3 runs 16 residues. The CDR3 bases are TGCGCCAGCAGCTTGGGGACTAGCGGGGTCACAGATACGCAGTATTTT. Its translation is CASSLGTSGVTDTQYF.

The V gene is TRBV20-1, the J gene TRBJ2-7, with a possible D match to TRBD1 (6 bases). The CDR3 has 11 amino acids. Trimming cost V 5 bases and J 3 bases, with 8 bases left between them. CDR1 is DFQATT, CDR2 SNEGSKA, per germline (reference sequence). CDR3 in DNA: TGCAGTGCTGTCAGGGGCTACGAGCAGTACTTC. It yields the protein CSAVRGYEQYF.

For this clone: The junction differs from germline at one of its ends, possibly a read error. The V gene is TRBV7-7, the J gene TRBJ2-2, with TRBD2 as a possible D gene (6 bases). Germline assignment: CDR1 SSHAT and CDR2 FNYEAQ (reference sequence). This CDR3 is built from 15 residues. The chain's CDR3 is CASSFWEENTGELFF. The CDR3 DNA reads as TGTGCTAGCAGCTTTTGGGAGGAGAACACCGGGGAGCTGTTTTTT.

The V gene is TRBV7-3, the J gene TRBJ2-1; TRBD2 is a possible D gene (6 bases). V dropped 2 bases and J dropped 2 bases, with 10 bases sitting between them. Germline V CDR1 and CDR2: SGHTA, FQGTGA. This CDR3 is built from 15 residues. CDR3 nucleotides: TGTGCCAGCAGCTTAGGGCTAGCGACCTACAATGAGCAGTTCTTC. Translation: CASSLGLATYNEQFF. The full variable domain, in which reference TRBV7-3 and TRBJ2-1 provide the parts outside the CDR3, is GAGVSQTPSNKVTEKGKYVELRCDPISGHTALYWYRQSLGQGPEFLIYFQGTGAADDSGLPNDRFFAVRPEGSVSTLKIQRTERGDSAVYLCASSLGLATYNEQFFGPGTRLTVL.

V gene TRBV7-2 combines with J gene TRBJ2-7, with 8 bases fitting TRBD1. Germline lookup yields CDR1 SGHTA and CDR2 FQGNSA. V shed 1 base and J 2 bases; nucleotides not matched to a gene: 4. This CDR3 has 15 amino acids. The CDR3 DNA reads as TGTGCCAGCAGCTTAGGGACAGGGCCCGCCTACGAGCAGTACTTC. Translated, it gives CASSLGTGPAYEQYF.

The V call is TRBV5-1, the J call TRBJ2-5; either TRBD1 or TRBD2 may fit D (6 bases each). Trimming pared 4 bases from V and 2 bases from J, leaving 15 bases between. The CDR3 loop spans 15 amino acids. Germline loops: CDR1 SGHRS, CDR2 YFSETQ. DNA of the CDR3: TGCGCCAGCAGCCCCACGGGGGCCCAGCAAGAGACCCAGTACTTC. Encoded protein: CASSPTGAQQETQYF.

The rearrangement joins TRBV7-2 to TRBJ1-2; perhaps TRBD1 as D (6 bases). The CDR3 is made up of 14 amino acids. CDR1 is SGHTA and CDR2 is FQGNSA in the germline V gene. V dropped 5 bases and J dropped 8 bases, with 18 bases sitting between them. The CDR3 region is CASSPGQPGQGYTF. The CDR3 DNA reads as TGTGCCAGCAGCCCGGGACAACCCGGTCAGGGCTACACCTTC.

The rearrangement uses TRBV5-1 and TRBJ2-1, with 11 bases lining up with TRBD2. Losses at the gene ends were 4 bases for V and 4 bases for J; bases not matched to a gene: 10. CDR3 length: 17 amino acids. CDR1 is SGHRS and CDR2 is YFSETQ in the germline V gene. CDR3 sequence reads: CASSPQSGTSGYNEQFF. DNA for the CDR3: TGCGCCAGCAGCCCCCAATCCGGGACTAGCGGATACAATGAGCAGTTCTTC.

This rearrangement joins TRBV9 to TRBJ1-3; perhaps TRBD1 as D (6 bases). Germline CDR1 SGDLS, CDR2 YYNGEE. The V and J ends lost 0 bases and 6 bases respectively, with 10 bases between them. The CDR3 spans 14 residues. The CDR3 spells CASSVGGAENTIYF. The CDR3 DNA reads TGTGCCAGCAGCGTAGGGGGGGCTGAAAACACCATATATTTT.

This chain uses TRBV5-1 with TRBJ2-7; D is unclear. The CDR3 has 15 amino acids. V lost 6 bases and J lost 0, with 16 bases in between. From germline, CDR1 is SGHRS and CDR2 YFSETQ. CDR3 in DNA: TGCGCCAGCAACCCTGGTGGCAGCCTCTCCTACGAGCAGTACTTC. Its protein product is CASNPGGSLSYEQYF. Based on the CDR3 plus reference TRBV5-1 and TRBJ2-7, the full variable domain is KAGVTQTPRYLIKTRGQQVTLSCSPISGHRSVSWYQQTPGQGLQFLFEYFSETQRNKGNFPGRFSGRQFSNSRSEMNVSTLELGDSALYLCASNPGGSLSYEQYFGPGTRLTVT.

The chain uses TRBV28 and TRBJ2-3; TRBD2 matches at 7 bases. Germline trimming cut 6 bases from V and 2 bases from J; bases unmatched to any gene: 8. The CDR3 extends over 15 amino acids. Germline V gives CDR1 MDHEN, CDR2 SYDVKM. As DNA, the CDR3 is TGTGCCAGCAGAGGTGGGAGGGCCGACACAGATACGCAGTATTTT. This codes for CASRGGRADTDTQYF.

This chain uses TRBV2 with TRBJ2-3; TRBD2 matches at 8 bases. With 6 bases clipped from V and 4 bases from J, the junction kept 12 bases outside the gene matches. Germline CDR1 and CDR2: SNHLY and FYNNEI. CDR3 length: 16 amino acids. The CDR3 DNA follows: TGTGCCAGCAGCAGTGGGACTAGTCGAGCCTCAGATACGCAGTATTTT. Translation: CASSSGTSRASDTQYF.

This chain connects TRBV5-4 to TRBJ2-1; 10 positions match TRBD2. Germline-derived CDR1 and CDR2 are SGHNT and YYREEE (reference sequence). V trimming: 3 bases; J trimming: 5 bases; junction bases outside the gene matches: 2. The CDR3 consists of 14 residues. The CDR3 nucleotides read TGTGCCAGCAGCTCTGGACTAGCGGACAATGAGCAGTTCTTC. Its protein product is CASSSGLADNEQFF.

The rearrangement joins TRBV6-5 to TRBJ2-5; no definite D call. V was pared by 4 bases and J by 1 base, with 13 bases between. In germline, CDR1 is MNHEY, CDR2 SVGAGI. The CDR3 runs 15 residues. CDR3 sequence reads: CASSSLSAGQETQYF. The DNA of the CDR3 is TGTGCCAGCAGTTCCCTCAGCGCCGGCCAAGAGACCCAGTACTTC.

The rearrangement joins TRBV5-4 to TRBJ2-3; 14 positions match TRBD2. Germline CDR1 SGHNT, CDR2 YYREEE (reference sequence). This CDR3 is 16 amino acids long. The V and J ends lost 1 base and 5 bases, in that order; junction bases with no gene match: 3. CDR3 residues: CASSLSGTSGRDTQYF. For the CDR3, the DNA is TGTGCCAGCAGCTTGTCCGGGACTAGCGGGAGAGATACGCAGTATTTT.

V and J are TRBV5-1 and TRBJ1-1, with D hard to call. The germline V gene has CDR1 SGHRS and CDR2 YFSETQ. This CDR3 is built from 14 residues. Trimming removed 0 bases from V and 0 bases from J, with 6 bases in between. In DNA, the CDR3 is TGCGCCAGCAGCTTGGTGGGAATGAACACTGAAGCTTTCTTT. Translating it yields CASSLVGMNTEAFF.

The DNA for the CDR3 is TGTGCCAGCAGCCAATGGTTCACGAACACTGAAGCTTTCTTT. Residues: CASSQWFTNTEAFF. The rearrangement uses TRBV14 and TRBJ1-1; D unresolved. This CDR3 is 14 amino acids long. Germline lookup yields CDR1 SGHDN and CDR2 FVKESK. V dropped 2 bases and J dropped 1 base, with 8 bases sitting between them. The full variable domain, its missing parts supplied by reference TRBV14 and TRBJ1-1, is EAGVTQFPSHSVIEKGQTVTLRCDPISGHDNLYWYRRVMGKEIKFLLHFVKESKQDESGMPNNRFLAERTGGTYSTLKVQPAELEDSGVYFCASSQWFTNTEAFFGQGTRLTVV.

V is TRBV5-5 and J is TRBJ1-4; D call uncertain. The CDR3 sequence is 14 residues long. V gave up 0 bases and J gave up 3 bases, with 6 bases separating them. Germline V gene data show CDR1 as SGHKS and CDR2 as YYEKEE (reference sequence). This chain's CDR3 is CASSLDVSNEKLFF. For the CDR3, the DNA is TGTGCCAGCAGCTTGGACGTCTCTAATGAAAAACTGTTTTTT.

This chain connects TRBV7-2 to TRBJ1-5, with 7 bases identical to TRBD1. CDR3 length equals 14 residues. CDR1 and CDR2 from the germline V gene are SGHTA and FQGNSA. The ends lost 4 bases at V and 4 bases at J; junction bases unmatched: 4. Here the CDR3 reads CASSSGQPNQPQHF. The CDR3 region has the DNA TGTGCCAGCAGCTCGGGACAGCCAAATCAGCCCCAGCATTTT.